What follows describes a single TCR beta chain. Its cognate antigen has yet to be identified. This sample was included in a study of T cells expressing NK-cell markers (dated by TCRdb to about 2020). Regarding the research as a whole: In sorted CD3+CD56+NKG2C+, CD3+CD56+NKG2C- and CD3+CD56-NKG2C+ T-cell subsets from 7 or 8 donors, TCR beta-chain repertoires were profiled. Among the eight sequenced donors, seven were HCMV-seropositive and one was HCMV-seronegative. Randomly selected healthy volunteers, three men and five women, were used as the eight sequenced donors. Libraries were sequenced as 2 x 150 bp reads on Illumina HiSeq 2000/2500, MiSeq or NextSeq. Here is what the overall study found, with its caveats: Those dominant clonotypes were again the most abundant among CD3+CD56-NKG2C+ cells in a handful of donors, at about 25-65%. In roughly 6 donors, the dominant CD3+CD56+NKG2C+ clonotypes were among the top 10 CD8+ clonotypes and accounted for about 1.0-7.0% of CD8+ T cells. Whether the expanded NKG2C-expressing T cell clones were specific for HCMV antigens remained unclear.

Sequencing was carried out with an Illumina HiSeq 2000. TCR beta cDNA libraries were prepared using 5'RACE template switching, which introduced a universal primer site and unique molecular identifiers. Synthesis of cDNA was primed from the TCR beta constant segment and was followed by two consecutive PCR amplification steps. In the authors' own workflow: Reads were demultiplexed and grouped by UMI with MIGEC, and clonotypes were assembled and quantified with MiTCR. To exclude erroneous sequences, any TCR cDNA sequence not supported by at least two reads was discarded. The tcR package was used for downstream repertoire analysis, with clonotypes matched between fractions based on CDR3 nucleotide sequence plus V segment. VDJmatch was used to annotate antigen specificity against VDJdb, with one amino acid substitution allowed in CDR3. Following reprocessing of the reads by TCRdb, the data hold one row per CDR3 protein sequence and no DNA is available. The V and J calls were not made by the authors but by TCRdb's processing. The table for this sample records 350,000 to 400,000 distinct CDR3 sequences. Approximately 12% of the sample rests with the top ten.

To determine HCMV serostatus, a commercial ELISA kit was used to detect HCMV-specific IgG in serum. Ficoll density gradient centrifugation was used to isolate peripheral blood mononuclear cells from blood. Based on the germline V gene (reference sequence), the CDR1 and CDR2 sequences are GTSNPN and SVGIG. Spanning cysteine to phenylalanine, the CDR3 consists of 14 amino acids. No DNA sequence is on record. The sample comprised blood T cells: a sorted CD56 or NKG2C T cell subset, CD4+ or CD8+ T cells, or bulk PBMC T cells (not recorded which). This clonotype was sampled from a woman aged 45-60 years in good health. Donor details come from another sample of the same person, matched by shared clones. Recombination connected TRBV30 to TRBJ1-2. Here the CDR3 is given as CALSKALSHYGYTF.